This passage covers 32 T cell receptor beta chains from one sample sequenced in a study of neurological immune-mediated disorders. One entry per CDR3 protein, called by TCRdb with MiXCR from the 5' RACE reads. The top ten hold approximately 2.8% of the sample, which has 66,000 or so distinct CDR3 sequences, around 5.2% seen once. Sequenced: PBMCs. The receptors stem from a woman in her 30s with multiple sclerosis.

This clonotype was seen ten or more times. V and J are TRBV20-1 and TRBJ2-1; 14 bases agree with TRBD2. Germline CDR1 is DFQATT and CDR2 is SNEGSKA (reference sequence). This CDR3 comprises 14 residues. V shed 3 bases and J 8 bases; nucleotides not matched to a gene: 3. The CDR3 DNA reads TGCAGTGCTAGTGGGACTAGCGGGGGCGATGAGCAGTTCTTC. It is translated as CSASGTSGGDEQFF.

This clonotype was counted ten times or more. V is TRBV5-6 and J is TRBJ2-1; tentative D call: TRBD1 (6 bases). V was pared by 4 bases and J by 2 bases, with 16 bases between. The CDR3 loop spans 16 amino acids. Germline V CDR1 and CDR2: SGHDT, YYEEEE. For the CDR3, the DNA is TGTGCCAGCAGCCAACCGACAGGCCAGGCCTACAATGAGCAGTTCTTC. The encoded protein is CASSQPTGQAYNEQFF.

This clonotype was observed many times. An end of the junction differs from the germline gene, which may be a read error. The J gene is TRBJ1-6, the V gene TRBV27, with TRBD1 matching over 7 bases. The germline V gene has CDR1 MNHEY and CDR2 SMNVEV (reference sequence). This CDR3 has 17 residues. For the CDR3, the DNA is TGTGCCAGCAGCCTAAACCGATTAAGGGGGCGGAATTCACCCCTCAACTTT. Encoded protein: CASSLNRLRGRNSPLNF.

This clonotype was detected many times. The V gene is TRBV3-1, the J gene TRBJ2-1, with 11 bases lining up with TRBD2. CDR3 size: 15 residues. Germline V gene sequence: CDR1 LGHDT, CDR2 YNNKEL (reference sequence). Trimming cost V 2 bases and J 7 bases; bases outside gene matches: 4. The CDR3 reads CASSQRTSGPNEQFF. CDR3 bases: TGTGCCAGCAGCCAAAGGACTAGCGGGCCTAATGAGCAGTTCTTC.

The rearrangement links TRBV6-5 to TRBJ1-2; 8 nucleotides match TRBD1. Germline trimming cut 2 bases from V and 4 bases from J; bases unmatched to any gene: 12. There are 17 residues in the CDR3. In germline, CDR1 is MNHEY, CDR2 SVGAGI. CDR3: CASSYDTGQALFYGYTF. DNA of the CDR3: TGTGCCAGCAGTTACGACACGGGACAGGCCCTCTTCTATGGCTACACCTTC.

This clonotype occurred many times. The V call is TRBV3-1, the J call TRBJ2-5, with D hard to call. The CDR3 runs to 12 residues. Germline CDR1 is LGHDT and CDR2 is YNNKEL (reference sequence). Deletions cut 2 bases from V and 3 bases from J, with 4 bases between. The CDR3 region is CASSQFEETQYF. The CDR3 DNA follows: TGTGCCAGCAGCCAATTCGAAGAGACCCAGTACTTC.

This clonotype showed up many times. The CDR3 sequence is CASSLGSGGAEETQYF. The CDR3 nucleotides are TGTGCCAGCAGTTTGGGTAGCGGGGGGGCGGAGGAGACCCAGTACTTC. The rearrangement links TRBV12-3 or TRBV12-4 to TRBJ2-5; the match to TRBD2 covers 11 bases. The trim removed 3 bases at V and 5 bases at J, leaving 8 bases unmatched. The CDR3 loop spans 16 amino acids.

This clonotype was seen only a few times. The gene calls are TRBV11-2 and TRBJ2-2; D remains unclear. This CDR3 spans 14 amino acids. Deletions cut 2 bases from V and 0 bases from J, with 4 bases between. Germline V gives CDR1 SGHAT, CDR2 FQNNGV. The CDR3 DNA sequence: TGTGCCAGCAGCTTATACACGAACACCGGGGAGCTGTTTTTT. Protein sequence: CASSLYTNTGELFF. Looking up the rest from reference TRBV11-2 and TRBJ2-2 gives the full variable domain: EAGVAQSPRYKIIEKRQSVAFWCNPISGHATLYWYQQILGQGPKLLIQFQNNGVVDDSQLPKDRFSAERLKGVDSTLKIQPAKLEDSAVYLCASSLYTNTGELFFGEGSRLTVL.

This clonotype was observed at least ten times. V is TRBV5-1 and J is TRBJ2-5; perhaps D is TRBD1 or TRBD2 (5 bases each). The length of the CDR3 is 16 residues. Germline-derived CDR1 and CDR2 are SGHRS and YFSETQ. Trimming took 1 base from V and 1 from J, leaving 14 bases between them. CDR3: CASSLNPGTSQETQYF. In DNA, the CDR3 is TGCGCCAGCAGCTTGAACCCCGGGACCTCCCAAGAGACCCAGTACTTC.

This clonotype was seen repeatedly, ten times or more. The V gene is TRBV10-3, the J gene TRBJ2-7; D unclear. Trimming left V 5 bases short and J 2 bases short, with 4 bases between. CDR1 and CDR2 from the germline V gene are ENHRY and SYGVKD. The CDR3 contains 11 residues. The CDR3 protein is CAISTTYEQYF. The DNA for the CDR3 is TGTGCCATCAGTACAACCTACGAGCAGTACTTC.

Many counts were recorded for this clonotype. CDR3 protein: CASRAGTGSDSPLHF. CDR3 nucleotides: TGTGCCAGCAGAGCCGGGACAGGGTCGGATTCACCCCTCCACTTT. J is TRBJ1-6 and V is TRBV27; 9 bases map to TRBD1. CDR3 length: 15 amino acids. After removal of 6 bases from V and 8 bases from J, the junction contained 8 bases not matched to a gene. The germline CDR1 and CDR2 sequences are MNHEY and SMNVEV (reference sequence).

This clonotype showed up many times. One junction end disagrees with the germline gene, perhaps due to a read error. The V and J genes are TRBV20-1 and TRBJ1-5; 9 nucleotides align to TRBD1. This CDR3 region has 14 residues. The V gene's germline CDR1 is DFQATT and CDR2 SNEGSKA (reference sequence). CDR3 amino acids: CSAKQGASNQPQNF. CDR3 coding DNA: TGCAGTGCTAAACAGGGGGCTAGCAATCAGCCCCAGAATTTT.

The table lists this clonotype with many counts. This chain joins TRBV9 and TRBJ2-5; 12 bases align to TRBD2. Trimming at V came to 2 bases and at J to 3 bases, leaving 5 bases not matched to a gene. The CDR3 is made up of 16 amino acids. In germline, CDR1 is SGDLS, CDR2 YYNGEE. The CDR3 here is CASSVGPSGGEETQYF. The CDR3 nucleotides read TGTGCCAGCAGCGTGGGACCTAGCGGGGGGGAAGAGACCCAGTACTTC.

This clonotype was seen ten or more times. The V gene is TRBV5-1, the J gene TRBJ2-3, with 10 positions matching TRBD2. Germline V gene sequence: CDR1 SGHRS, CDR2 YFSETQ. The CDR3 has 15 residues. V lost 8 bases, J lost 2 bases, and 8 bases stayed unmatched. For the CDR3, the DNA is TGCGCCAGTCTCCGGACTAGCGGTTACACAGATACGCAGTATTTT. As protein: CASLRTSGYTDTQYF.

As regards this clonotype: Relative to the germline gene, one junction end is altered; a read error may explain this. This chain links TRBV20-1 with TRBJ1-5, with D perhaps TRBD1 (5 bases). The CDR3 has 13 amino acids. The germline V gene encodes CDR1 DFQATT and CDR2 SNEGSKA (reference sequence). The chain's CDR3 is CSAAKGIDQPQNF. The CDR3 bases are TGCAGTGCCGCGAAGGGGATTGATCAGCCCCAGAATTTT.

This clonotype was seen only a few times. This chain links TRBV7-2 with TRBJ1-5; D is uncertain. The V end was cut by 1 base, the J end by 1 base, with 8 bases between. CDR1 and CDR2 (germline): SGHTA, FQGNSA. There are 15 residues in the CDR3. The chain's CDR3 is CASSLGITSNQPQHF. CDR3 DNA sequence: TGTGCCAGCAGCTTAGGTATTACCAGCAATCAGCCCCAGCATTTT.

The sample holds many counts of this clonotype. The V and J genes are TRBV6-6 and TRBJ2-7; D not resolved. This CDR3 contains 12 residues. Per the germline V gene, CDR1 is MNHNY and CDR2 is SVGAGI (reference sequence). V was shortened by 6 bases and J by 6 bases, with 12 bases between the two germline ends. CDR3 in DNA: TGTGCCAGCAGCCCCAGCCTTGTCGAGCAGTACTTC. Encoded protein: CASSPSLVEQYF.

This clonotype was seen many times. DNA for the CDR3: TGTGCCAGCAGTGGCGACGGACTAGCGGGGGGGGAAGAGACCCAGTACTTC. Translating gives CASSGDGLAGGEETQYF. The chain combines TRBV2 with TRBJ2-5, with 15 bases aligning to TRBD2. The trim removed 4 bases at V and 3 bases at J, leaving 6 bases unmatched. Looked up from germline, CDR1 is SNHLY and CDR2 is FYNNEI. The CDR3 spans 17 residues.

The chain couples TRBV12-3 or TRBV12-4 to TRBJ1-5; no definite D call. The V and J ends lost 6 bases and 10 bases respectively, with 10 bases between them. The CDR3 sequence is 11 residues long. The CDR3: CASRKGLPQHF. The CDR3 DNA is TGTGCCAGCAGAAAAGGGCTTCCCCAGCATTTT.

In this sample, this clonotype turned up many times. This sequence joins TRBV10-3 and TRBJ2-7, with 7 bases identical to TRBD1. The V gene's germline CDR1 is ENHRY and CDR2 SYGVKD. Trimming took 4 bases from V and 6 from J; bases not matched to a gene: 6. The CDR3 has 13 amino acids. The CDR3 loop is CAISGGQAGEQYF. The CDR3 DNA is TGTGCCATCAGTGGAGGACAGGCGGGCGAGCAGTACTTC.

This clonotype has ten or more counts. The CDR3 reads CASSHQQGPGSSPLHF. The CDR3 DNA reads as TGTGCCAGCAGTCACCAACAGGGGCCGGGATCGTCACCCCTCCACTTT. The chain employs TRBV6-5 and TRBJ1-6; TRBD1 aligns across 7 bases. CDR3 size: 16 residues. The V segment lost 5 bases and the J segment 10 bases; nucleotides outside the gene matches: 14. CDR1 and CDR2 from the germline V gene are MNHEY and SVGAGI.

The chain employs TRBV16 and TRBJ2-7; TRBD1 agrees at 8 bases. The CDR3 totals 13 residues. Germline V lookup: CDR1 KGHSY, CDR2 FQNENV. The V segment lost 7 bases and the J segment 3 bases; nucleotides outside the gene matches: 5. The CDR3 sequence is CASKTGDGYEQYF. The CDR3 nucleotides are TGTGCCAGCAAGACAGGGGATGGCTACGAGCAGTACTTC.

This clonotype was counted many times. V is TRBV20-1 and J is TRBJ1-2; weak D call: TRBD1 (6 bases). Looked up from germline, CDR1 is DFQATT and CDR2 is SNEGSKA (reference sequence). Trimming stripped 4 bases from V and 8 bases from J, with 20 bases between. CDR3 size: 14 residues. The CDR3 spells CSANLLGGKGGYTF. In DNA, the CDR3 is TGCAGTGCTAACCTACTAGGGGGGAAGGGGGGCTACACCTTC.

This clonotype was counted only a few times. One base away lies a much larger clone, so this may be a sequencing read error. This rearrangement joins TRBV20-1 to TRBJ1-4, with TRBD1 as a possible D gene (5 bases). Germline V gene sequence: CDR1 DFQATT, CDR2 SNEGSKA (reference sequence). The CDR3 spans 19 residues. The ends were cut back, 3 bases at V and 5 bases at J, with 28 bases in the middle. The DNA of the CDR3 is TGCAGTGCTAGCTACATGGGGTCCAATGCGGGGCAACCGAATGAAAAACTGTTTTTT. This sequence encodes CSASYMGSNAGQPNEKLFF.

Details on this clonotype: Since a much larger clone is just one base distant, this may be a read error. V usage is TRBV4-1 and J usage is TRBJ2-7; D not certain. Germline V gene sequence: CDR1 MGHRA, CDR2 YSYEKL. This CDR3 is 15 amino acids long. Trimming left V 2 bases short and J 5 bases short, with 16 bases between. The CDR3 loop is CASSQSWERSHEQYF. DNA for the CDR3: TGCGCCAGCAGCCAATCTTGGGAAAGGAGCCACGAGCAGTACTTC.

This clonotype was seen at least ten times. V and J are TRBV4-1 and TRBJ1-1; TRBD1 is a possible D gene (6 bases). Looked up from germline, CDR1 is MGHRA and CDR2 is YSYEKL. The CDR3 runs to 14 residues. Trimming stripped 4 bases from V and 3 bases from J, with 12 bases between. CDR3 protein: CASSLVYRDTEAFF. CDR3 nucleotide sequence: TGCGCCAGCAGCCTGGTTTACAGGGACACTGAAGCTTTCTTT.

This clonotype was observed at least ten times. V usage is TRBV18 and J usage is TRBJ1-1; D call uncertain. CDR1 KGHSH and CDR2 LQKENI come from the germline V gene. The CDR3 spans 13 residues. V lost 2 bases and J lost 2, with 6 bases in between. The CDR3 DNA reads TGTGCCAGCTCACCAGGCGGAAACACTGAAGCTTTCTTT. Its translation is CASSPGGNTEAFF.

This clonotype was picked up a small number of times. This sequence joins TRBV20-1 and TRBJ1-1, with D perhaps TRBD1 (6 bases). Per germline, CDR1 DFQATT and CDR2 SNEGSKA (reference sequence). Trimming stripped 0 bases from V and 0 bases from J, with 11 bases between. This CDR3 is 15 amino acids long. The CDR3 region is CSARDQSGVNTEAFF. As DNA, the CDR3 is TGCAGTGCTAGAGATCAATCAGGGGTGAACACTGAAGCTTTCTTT.

This clonotype showed up many times. At one boundary the junction diverges from the germline segment, which might be a read error. The genes are TRBV20-1 and TRBJ1-5; 7 bases align to TRBD1. There are 18 residues in the CDR3. Germline V gene lookup returns CDR1 DFQATT and CDR2 SNEGSKA (reference sequence). The CDR3 bases are TGCAGTGCTAGGCGTGGTGGAGGGGGCTTCGAAGGCAATCAGCCCCAGAATTTT. This codes for CSARRGGGGFEGNQPQNF.

This clonotype was detected many times. The chain couples TRBV20-1 to TRBJ1-1; maybe TRBD1 (6 bases). CDR1 and CDR2 (germline): DFQATT, SNEGSKA (reference sequence). The CDR3 length is 12 residues. Trimming took off 3 bases at V and 1 base at J, with 6 bases between the two ends. The CDR3: CSARTGNTEAFF. CDR3 in DNA: TGCAGTGCTAGGACAGGGAACACTGAAGCTTTCTTT.

This clonotype was seen a handful of times. J is TRBJ2-1 and V is TRBV24-1; D perhaps matches TRBD2 (6 bases). Germline CDR1 reads KGHDR; CDR2 reads SFDVKD. The CDR3 is 16 residues long. V lost 0 bases to trimming and J lost 0 bases, with 8 bases between them. CDR3 sequence reads: CATSDLRGSSYNEQFF. The CDR3 DNA follows: TGTGCCACCAGTGATTTGCGGGGGAGCTCCTACAATGAGCAGTTCTTC.

CDR3 nucleotides: TGTGCCAGCAGCAAATTTTGTTTTGTCCATGGACAGACATTCACCGGGGAGCTGTTTTTT. Amino acids: CASSKFCFVHGQTFTGELFF. This chain joins TRBV21-1 and TRBJ2-2; TRBD1, the table's D call, was not compared with the DNA. TRBV21-1 is given as a pseudogene. The CDR3 has 20 amino acids.